This is a list of T cell receptor beta chains from one sample in a study of T cell repertoires in cytomegalovirus infection. TCRdb re-analysed the reads in MiXCR, keeping a single row per CDR3 protein. The sample contains about 310,000 distinct CDR3 sequences, 17% of which appear only once. Sequencing was done on a sample of PBMCs. Receptors were obtained from a human donor in good health (CMV status not recorded). Some clones in this sample may be carry-over from other donors' samples. Both conserved end residues are part of each CDR3. The order of the fields is CDR3 protein, CDR3 DNA, clone size, V gene, CDR3 length, D gene, J gene. D genes are given only for firm matches. The size field is filled for only some rows; it gives once, few, many or a size class.

cdr3_aa: CASSFAGQETQYF; cdr3_nt: TGTGCCAGCAGCTTTGCCGGTCAAGAGACCCAGTACTTC; clone_size: many; v_call: TRBV12-3/TRBV12-4; cdr3_length: 13; d_call: NA; j_call: TRBJ2-5
cdr3_aa: CASSRTSGGRYEQYF; cdr3_nt: TGTGCCAGTAGTAGGACTAGCGGGGGCCGCTACGAGCAGTACTTC; clone_size: NA; v_call: TRBV19; cdr3_length: 15; d_call: TRBD2; j_call: TRBJ2-7
cdr3_aa: CASSMNLQETQYF; cdr3_nt: TGTGCCAGTAGTATGAACTTGCAAGAGACCCAGTACTTC; clone_size: NA; v_call: TRBV19; cdr3_length: 13; d_call: NA; j_call: TRBJ2-5
cdr3_aa: CSATPPGLPGNTIYF; cdr3_nt: TGCAGTGCTACGCCTCCGGGGCTTCCTGGAAACACCATATATTTT; clone_size: NA; v_call: TRBV20-1; cdr3_length: 15; d_call: NA; j_call: TRBJ1-3
cdr3_aa: CASSSGPANTEAFF; cdr3_nt: TGTGCCAGCAGTTCAGGACCGGCGAACACTGAAGCTTTCTTT; clone_size: many; v_call: TRBV12-3/TRBV12-4; cdr3_length: 14; d_call: NA; j_call: TRBJ1-1
cdr3_aa: CASSLITGSNYGYTF; cdr3_nt: TGTGCCAGCAGCTTGATCACAGGATCGAACTATGGCTACACCTTC; clone_size: few; v_call: TRBV5-6; cdr3_length: 15; d_call: NA; j_call: TRBJ1-2
cdr3_aa: CASSPTGRAEAFF; cdr3_nt: TGTGCCAGCTCACCAACAGGGCGTGCTGAAGCTTTCTTT; clone_size: NA; v_call: TRBV18; cdr3_length: 13; d_call: NA; j_call: TRBJ1-1
cdr3_aa: CASISGGPGNIQYF; cdr3_nt: TGTGCCAGCATCTCGGGGGGGCCCGGGAACATTCAGTACTTC; clone_size: NA; v_call: TRBV28; cdr3_length: 14; d_call: TRBD2; j_call: TRBJ2-4
cdr3_aa: CASSLEGQGWADTQYF; cdr3_nt: TGCGCCAGCAGCTTGGAAGGACAGGGCTGGGCAGATACGCAGTATTTT; clone_size: few; v_call: TRBV5-1; cdr3_length: 16; d_call: TRBD1; j_call: TRBJ2-3
cdr3_aa: CASSDSPGSTDTQYF; cdr3_nt: TGTGCCAGCAGCGATTCACCCGGGTCCACAGATACGCAGTATTTT; clone_size: NA; v_call: TRBV6-5; cdr3_length: 15; d_call: NA; j_call: TRBJ2-3
cdr3_aa: CSASGGGHTEAFF; cdr3_nt: TGCAGTGCTAGTGGGGGGGGACACACTGAAGCTTTCTTT; clone_size: NA; v_call: TRBV20-1; cdr3_length: 13; d_call: NA; j_call: TRBJ1-1
cdr3_aa: CSAQREARPYEQFF; cdr3_nt: TGCAGTGCCCAAAGAGAGGCCCGACCCTATGAGCAGTTCTTC; clone_size: few; v_call: TRBV20-1; cdr3_length: 14; d_call: NA; j_call: TRBJ2-1
cdr3_aa: CASTLRGVRGSPLHF; cdr3_nt: TGTGCCAGCACTCTGAGGGGGGTTCGGGGTTCACCCCTCCACTTT; clone_size: many; v_call: TRBV7-9; cdr3_length: 15; d_call: NA; j_call: TRBJ1-6
cdr3_aa: CASRTGLGEQFF; cdr3_nt: TGTGCCAGCAGAACGGGCCTCGGAGAGCAGTTCTTC; clone_size: NA; v_call: TRBV28; cdr3_length: 12; d_call: NA; j_call: TRBJ2-1
cdr3_aa: CASSPGQGYGYTF; cdr3_nt: TGTGCCAGCAGCCCGGGACAGGGGTATGGCTACACCTTC; clone_size: many; v_call: TRBV7-3; cdr3_length: 13; d_call: TRBD1; j_call: TRBJ1-2
cdr3_aa: CASSSLPSTDTQYF; cdr3_nt: TGTGCCAGCAGTTCCCTTCCTAGCACAGATACGCAGTATTTT; clone_size: NA; v_call: TRBV12-3/TRBV12-4; cdr3_length: 14; d_call: NA; j_call: TRBJ2-3
cdr3_aa: CASRQGLGTASYEQYF; cdr3_nt: TGCGCCAGCAGACAAGGACTCGGGACAGCCTCGTACGAGCAGTACTTC; clone_size: many; v_call: TRBV4-1; cdr3_length: 16; d_call: TRBD1; j_call: TRBJ2-7
cdr3_aa: CASSQGQEAFF; cdr3_nt: TGTGCCAGCAGTCAGGGCCAGGAAGCTTTCTTT; clone_size: many; v_call: TRBV12-3/TRBV12-4; cdr3_length: 11; d_call: NA; j_call: TRBJ1-1
cdr3_aa: CASRLTGLNQSYEQYF; cdr3_nt: TGTGCCAGCAGACTCACAGGGCTGAACCAATCCTACGAGCAGTACTTC; clone_size: NA; v_call: TRBV2; cdr3_length: 16; d_call: NA; j_call: TRBJ2-7
cdr3_aa: CASSYLTGSSSEQFF; cdr3_nt: TGTGCCAGCAGTTACTTGACAGGGTCTAGTAGTGAGCAGTTCTTC; clone_size: many; v_call: TRBV6-5; cdr3_length: 15; d_call: TRBD1; j_call: TRBJ2-1
cdr3_aa: CSAKWGDQPQHF; cdr3_nt: TGCAGTGCCAAATGGGGGGATCAGCCCCAGCATTTT; clone_size: NA; v_call: TRBV20-1; cdr3_length: 12; d_call: NA; j_call: TRBJ1-5
cdr3_aa: CSALRDRHTGELFF; cdr3_nt: TGCAGTGCGCTCCGGGACAGGCACACCGGGGAGCTGTTTTTT; clone_size: NA; v_call: TRBV20-1; cdr3_length: 14; d_call: TRBD1; j_call: TRBJ2-2
cdr3_aa: CSALPDRGYEQYF; cdr3_nt: TGCAGTGCTCTCCCGGACAGGGGCTACGAGCAGTACTTC; clone_size: NA; v_call: TRBV20-1; cdr3_length: 13; d_call: TRBD1; j_call: TRBJ2-7
cdr3_aa: CASNLLAGGYNEQFF; cdr3_nt: TGTGCCAGCAACCTACTAGCGGGGGGCTACAATGAGCAGTTCTTC; clone_size: many; v_call: TRBV7-2; cdr3_length: 15; d_call: TRBD2; j_call: TRBJ2-1
cdr3_aa: CSARLSGSSYNEQFF; cdr3_nt: TGCAGTGCTAGGCTCAGCGGGAGCTCCTACAATGAGCAGTTCTTC; clone_size: NA; v_call: TRBV20-1; cdr3_length: 15; d_call: TRBD2; j_call: TRBJ2-1
cdr3_aa: CASSSTSGGALQFF; cdr3_nt: TGTGCCAGCAGCTCGACTAGCGGGGGGGCCTTGCAGTTCTTC; clone_size: NA; v_call: TRBV7-6; cdr3_length: 14; d_call: TRBD2; j_call: TRBJ2-1
cdr3_aa: CASSLGLAGSEQYF; cdr3_nt: TGTGCCAGCAGCTTGGGACTTGCAGGAAGCGAGCAGTACTTC; clone_size: NA; v_call: TRBV5-5; cdr3_length: 14; d_call: NA; j_call: TRBJ2-7
cdr3_aa: CASRGTEETQYF; cdr3_nt: TGTGCCAGTAGGGGGACAGAGGAGACCCAGTACTTC; clone_size: NA; v_call: TRBV9; cdr3_length: 12; d_call: TRBD1; j_call: TRBJ2-5
cdr3_aa: CASSQDEGIQETQYF; cdr3_nt: TGCGCCAGCAGCCAAGATGAAGGAATCCAAGAGACCCAGTACTTC; clone_size: many; v_call: TRBV4-3; cdr3_length: 15; d_call: NA; j_call: TRBJ2-5
cdr3_aa: CASSSRPHAKGGLPVLETQYF; cdr3_nt: TGTGCCAGCAGCTCACGACCGCACGCAAAGGGGGGGCTGCCGGTTTTAGAGACCCAGTACTTC; clone_size: NA; v_call: TRBV7-6; cdr3_length: 21; d_call: NA; j_call: TRBJ2-5
cdr3_aa: CASSFRQGYGYTF; cdr3_nt: TGTGCCAGCAGTTTTCGACAGGGTTACGGCTACACCTTC; clone_size: few; v_call: TRBV5-6; cdr3_length: 13; d_call: TRBD1; j_call: TRBJ1-2
cdr3_aa: CSAGDRADGYTF; cdr3_nt: TGCAGTGCTGGGGACAGGGCTGATGGCTACACCTTC; clone_size: few; v_call: TRBV20-1; cdr3_length: 12; d_call: TRBD1; j_call: TRBJ1-2
cdr3_aa: CASSLYRQGARNSPLHF; cdr3_nt: TGTGCCAGCAGTTTATATCGGCAGGGGGCTCGGAATTCACCCCTCCACTTT; clone_size: NA; v_call: TRBV28; cdr3_length: 17; d_call: TRBD1; j_call: TRBJ1-6
cdr3_aa: CASSSPIRQGNTIYF; cdr3_nt: TGTGCCAGCAGCTCCCCGATTCGTCAGGGAAACACCATATATTTT; clone_size: few; v_call: TRBV7-6; cdr3_length: 15; d_call: NA; j_call: TRBJ1-3
cdr3_aa: CASGLGQGIRTDGYTF; cdr3_nt: TGTGCTAGTGGTTTGGGACAGGGAATCAGGACGGATGGCTACACCTTC; clone_size: NA; v_call: TRBV12-5; cdr3_length: 16; d_call: TRBD1; j_call: TRBJ1-2
cdr3_aa: CASSVQYEQYF; cdr3_nt: TGTGCCAGCAGTGTCCAATACGAGCAGTACTTC; clone_size: many; v_call: TRBV28; cdr3_length: 11; d_call: NA; j_call: TRBJ2-7
cdr3_aa: CASRLSGVTDTQYF; cdr3_nt: TGCGCCAGCAGACTTTCAGGGGTTACAGATACGCAGTATTTT; clone_size: NA; v_call: TRBV5-1; cdr3_length: 14; d_call: NA; j_call: TRBJ2-3
cdr3_aa: CASSPQGWEQYF; cdr3_nt: TGTGCCAGCTCACCACAGGGGTGGGAGCAGTACTTC; clone_size: few; v_call: TRBV18; cdr3_length: 12; d_call: NA; j_call: TRBJ2-7